The 18 T cell receptor beta chains below were found in one sample sequenced in a study of blood T cell repertoires in COVID-19. Generated by immunoSEQ multiplex PCR, the TCRdb table keeps only in-frame clones and is missing some. The table has over 200,000 clones, around 80% seen once; the top ten hold about an eighth. The sequencing sample was made of peripheral blood. Every receptor here comes from a woman in her 40s with acute or convalescent COVID-19.

V usage is TRBV18 and J usage is TRBJ2-7, with a possible D match to TRBD2 (6 bases). Trimming took off 1 base at V and 2 bases at J, with 12 bases between the two ends. The CDR3 spans 15 residues. Germline V gives CDR1 KGHSH, CDR2 LQKENI. The chain's CDR3 is CASSPRTRGTYEQYF. The CDR3, as DNA: TGTGCCAGCTCACCACGTACGCGGGGCACCTACGAGCAGTACTTC. The full variable domain, in which reference TRBV18 and TRBJ2-7 provide the parts outside the CDR3, is NAGVMQNPRHLVRRRGQEARLRCSPMKGHSHVYWYRQLPEEGLKFMVYLQKENIIDESGMPKERFSAEFPKEGPSILRIQQVVRGDSAAYFCASSPRTRGTYEQYFGPGTRLTVT.

This chain connects TRBV30 to TRBJ1-3; D is unresolved. V lost 8 bases and J lost 0, with 20 bases in between. The length of the CDR3 is 16 residues. Per the germline V gene, CDR1 is GTSNPN and CDR2 is SVGIG (reference sequence). Here the CDR3 DNA reads TGTGCCGTCCATCGAGGCTCCCCGTTCTCTGGAAACACCATATATTTT. Its translation is CAVHRGSPFSGNTIYF.

This clone was detected a few times. The rearrangement joins TRBV7-9 to TRBJ1-1; TRBD1 matches 7 bases. The CDR3 has 13 residues. Germline loops: CDR1 SEHNR, CDR2 FQNEAQ (reference sequence). V lost 5 bases to trimming and J lost 6 bases; unmatched junction nucleotides: 6. CDR3 nucleotide sequence: TGTGCCAGCAGCCCATGGGGACAGCCTGAAGCTTTCTTT. Its protein is CASSPWGQPEAFF.

This chain connects TRBV15 to TRBJ1-5; a possible D gene is TRBD1 (6 bases). Trimming left V 9 bases short and J 8 bases short, with 17 bases between. Germline loops: CDR1 LNHNV, CDR2 YYDKDF (reference sequence). This CDR3 is built from 13 residues. The CDR3 DNA sequence: TGTGCCACGACGACAGGCCAAAGGGAGCCCCAGCATTTT. Translated, it gives CATTTGQREPQHF.

This clone was seen a few times. The V gene is TRBV5-1, the J gene TRBJ2-1, with 14 bases matching TRBD2. CDR1 SGHRS and CDR2 YFSETQ come from the germline V gene. Trimming at V came to 3 bases and at J to 8 bases, leaving 7 bases not matched to a gene. CDR3 size: 16 residues. CDR3 in DNA: TGCGCCAGCAGCTCCCAGACTAGCGGGGGGGCTGATGAGCAGTTCTTC. Residues: CASSSQTSGGADEQFF.

The V and J genes are TRBV7-9 and TRBJ2-7; weak D call: TRBD1 (6 bases). This CDR3 is 15 amino acids long. Trimming took 2 bases from V and 2 from J, leaving 13 bases between them. Germline assignment: CDR1 SEHNR and CDR2 FQNEAQ (reference sequence). The CDR3 nucleotides are TGTGCCAGCAGCTTATGGGGGCAGACCCCCTACGAGCAGTACTTC. It specifies CASSLWGQTPYEQYF.

The genes are TRBV7-2 and TRBJ2-1, with TRBD1 matching over 10 bases. The V gene's germline CDR1 is SGHTA and CDR2 FQGNSA. V was pared by 7 bases and J by 8 bases, with 8 bases of the junction left unmatched. The CDR3 totals 14 residues. CDR3 amino acids: CASTRTGGKDEQFF. In DNA form, the CDR3 reads TGTGCCAGCACCCGGACAGGGGGAAAGGATGAGCAGTTCTTC.

The genes are TRBV25-1 and TRBJ1-2; 9 bases line up with TRBD1. V lost 5 bases to trimming and J lost 2 bases; unmatched junction nucleotides: 12. Germline CDR1 is MGHDK and CDR2 is SYGVNS. The CDR3 contains 17 residues. The CDR3 sequence is CASSPPGQGTSNYGYTF. As DNA, the CDR3 is TGTGCCAGCAGTCCTCCGGGACAGGGAACCTCCAACTATGGCTACACCTTC.

The DNA for the CDR3 is TGTGCCAGCAGCTTAGCAGGACTAGCGGGAAAATACGAGCAGTACTTC. It translates to CASSLAGLAGKYEQYF. This chain links TRBV3-1 (or the pseudogene TRBV3-2) with TRBJ2-7, with TRBD2 identical over 12 bases. Germline loops: CDR1 LGHDT, CDR2 YNNKEL (reference sequence). Trimming at V came to 5 bases and at J to 4 bases, leaving 9 bases not matched to a gene. This CDR3 is built from 16 residues.

This clone was observed once. V usage is TRBV15 and J usage is TRBJ2-1; maybe TRBD2 (5 bases). Germline lookup yields CDR1 LNHNV and CDR2 YYDKDF (reference sequence). Trimming stripped 5 bases from V and 8 bases from J, with 13 bases between. There are 13 residues in the CDR3. The DNA for the CDR3 is TGTGCCACCAGCCGGGGAGTTCGGGATGAGCAGTTCTTC. Its translation is CATSRGVRDEQFF.

The chain links TRBV25-1 to TRBJ2-5; no reliable D call. The CDR3 contains 13 residues. Germline loops: CDR1 MGHDK, CDR2 SYGVNS. V was cut by 6 bases and J by 1 base, with 9 bases left in between. The CDR3 region has the DNA TGTGCCAGCAGGTACAGCCTCCAAGAGACCCAGTACTTC. Its protein is CASRYSLQETQYF.

Regarding this clone: Other DNA variants within this sample encode the same CDR3. The rearrangement joins TRBV29-1 to TRBJ1-2; 8 positions match TRBD1. The CDR3 covers 12 residues. V was clipped by 4 bases and J by 2 bases; unmatched bases: 0. Germline V gene sequence: CDR1 SQVTM, CDR2 ANQGSEA. The CDR3 loop reads CSVGTGNYGYTF. CDR3 DNA: TGCAGCGTTGGGACAGGGAACTATGGCTACACCTTC.

This clone was recorded a few times. The chain is built from TRBV24-1 and TRBJ2-1; 13 bases fit TRBD2. The germline CDR1 and CDR2 sequences are KGHDR and SFDVKD. V shed 9 bases, J shed 6 bases, and the junction held 1 base outside the gene matches. The CDR3 is 13 residues long. The DNA of the CDR3 is TGTGCCACCCGGACTAGCGGGAGCAATGAGCAGTTCTTC. Translated, it gives CATRTSGSNEQFF.

The chain carries TRBV6-5 and TRBJ1-5, with D uncertain. Germline V gene lookup returns CDR1 MNHEY and CDR2 SVGAGI. The CDR3 contains 15 residues. V was pared by 0 bases and J by 6 bases, with 12 bases between. CDR3 bases: TGTGCCAGCAGTTACTCGATATGGGGAGGTCAGCCCCAGCATTTT. This sequence encodes CASSYSIWGGQPQHF.

A few counts support this clone. This sequence joins TRBV15 and TRBJ2-7; D ambiguous. The germline V gene encodes CDR1 LNHNV and CDR2 YYDKDF (reference sequence). V gave up 5 bases and J gave up 6 bases, with 8 bases separating them. The length of the CDR3 is 11 residues. CDR3 loop: CATSFQSEQYF. CDR3 in DNA: TGTGCCACCAGCTTTCAGTCCGAGCAGTACTTC.

The chain joins TRBV27 to TRBJ2-3, with 12 nucleotides matching TRBD1. Germline CDR1 is MNHEY and CDR2 is SMNVEV (reference sequence). The CDR3 consists of 17 residues. Trimming cost V 4 bases and J 8 bases; bases outside gene matches: 13. The DNA of the CDR3 is TGTGCCAGCAGTTCCGGATCCGGGACAGGGGGCGCCGGTACGCAGTATTTT. Translation: CASSSGSGTGGAGTQYF.

A single count supports this clone. The CDR3 is CASSGLAGGDEQYF. CDR3 DNA sequence: TGTGCCAGCAGTGGACTAGCGGGAGGTGATGAGCAGTACTTC. V gene TRBV25-1 combines with J gene TRBJ2-7; 13 bases line up with TRBD2. Germline CDR1 is MGHDK and CDR2 is SYGVNS. V was pared by 4 bases and J by 7 bases, with 4 bases of the junction left unmatched. CDR3 length equals 14 residues.

The chain links TRBV7-9 to TRBJ2-7; possibly TRBD1 for D (5 bases). Germline loops: CDR1 SEHNR, CDR2 FQNEAQ (reference sequence). Between the trimmed V and J ends, which lost 1 base and 7 bases, there was a span of 11 bases. The CDR3 loop spans 13 amino acids. This CDR3 reads CASSLGLGAEQYF. The CDR3 DNA is TGTGCCAGCAGCTTAGGATTAGGGGCAGAGCAGTACTTC.